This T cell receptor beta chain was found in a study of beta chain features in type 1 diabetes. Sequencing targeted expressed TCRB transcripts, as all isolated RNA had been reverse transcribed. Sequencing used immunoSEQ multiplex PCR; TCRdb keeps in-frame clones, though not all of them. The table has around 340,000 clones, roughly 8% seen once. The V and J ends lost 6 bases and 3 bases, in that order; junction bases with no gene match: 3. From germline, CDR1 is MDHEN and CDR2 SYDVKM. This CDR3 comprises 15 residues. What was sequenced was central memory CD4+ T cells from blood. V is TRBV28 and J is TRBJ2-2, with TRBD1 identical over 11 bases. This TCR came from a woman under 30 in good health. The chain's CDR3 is CASRRTGGDTGELFF. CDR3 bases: TGTGCCAGCAGGAGGACAGGGGGCGACACCGGGGAGCTGTTTTTT.